These 10 T cell receptor beta chains originate from one sample sequenced in a study of blood T cell repertoires in COVID-19 (dated by TCRdb to the early 2020s). Receptors were amplified or captured by the immunoSEQ multiplex PCR assay. TCRdb re-hosts the immuneACCESS table, in-frame sequences only. Its copies lack some clones; in the studies checked, an unresolved V gene accounts for under half of them, and the cause for the rest is not known. This sample gives around 200,000 clones in total; around 85% of them show up just once. The leading ten clones occupy over 15% of the sample. The sequencing input was PBMCs or T cells enriched from blood (not recorded which). The receptors were gathered from a man aged 35-49 years who had recovered from COVID-19.

This rearrangement joins TRBV7-3 to TRBJ2-3; the D gene is possibly TRBD2 (5 bases). Germline assignment: CDR1 SGHTA and CDR2 FQGTGA. The ends were cut back, 5 bases at V and 6 bases at J, with 9 bases in the middle. The CDR3 is 12 amino acids. In DNA, the CDR3 is TGTGCCAGCAGCCGCCGGGGTGATACGCAGTATTTT. Its translation: CASSRRGDTQYF.

This clone was seen a single time. V usage is TRBV7-3 and J usage is TRBJ2-7; 7 nucleotides match TRBD2. V lost 10 bases to trimming and J lost 6 bases; unmatched junction nucleotides: 6. Per the germline V gene, CDR1 is SGHTA and CDR2 is FQGTGA. The CDR3 sequence is 11 residues long. DNA of the CDR3: TGTGCCACACGGGGGGAATTCGAGCAGTACTTC. It codes for CATRGEFEQYF.

The chain links TRBV13 to TRBJ1-1; D is possibly TRBD1 (5 bases). Germline CDR1 and CDR2: PRHDT and FYEKMQ (reference sequence). The CDR3 is made up of 15 amino acids. With 1 base removed from V and 2 bases from J, the gap between germline ends came to 11 bases. The CDR3 spells CASSLEAGDNTEAFF. The CDR3 DNA follows: TGTGCCAGCAGCTTAGAGGCGGGGGATAACACTGAAGCTTTCTTT.

V usage is TRBV7-6 and J usage is TRBJ2-2; 7 nucleotides align to TRBD2. This CDR3 contains 15 residues. The germline V gene has CDR1 SGHVS and CDR2 FNYEAQ. The V gene end was trimmed by 5 bases and the J gene end by 4 bases; junction bases not matched to a gene: 7. The DNA of the CDR3 is TGTGCCAGCAGCCTCGGACTAGACGGCACCGGGGAGCTGTTTTTT. The encoded protein is CASSLGLDGTGELFF. Complete variable domain (other parts from reference TRBV7-6 and TRBJ2-2): GAGVSQSPRYKVTKRGQDVALRCDPISGHVSLYWYRQALGQGPEFLTYFNYEAQQDKSGLPNDRFSAERPEGSISTLTIQRTEQRDSAMYRCASSLGLDGTGELFFGEGSRLTVL.

The rearrangement links TRBV30 to TRBJ1-2; D is unclear. Trimming shortened V by 3 bases and J by 13 bases, and 15 bases separated the two germline ends. Germline V gives CDR1 GTSNPN, CDR2 SVGIG (reference sequence). The CDR3 loop spans 11 amino acids. The CDR3 sequence: CAWSIGVWATF. The CDR3 DNA sequence: TGTGCCTGGAGCATCGGCGTATGGGCCACCTTC.

V is TRBV3-1 (or the pseudogene TRBV3-2) and J is TRBJ2-7; TRBD2 agrees at 7 bases. V gave up 0 bases and J gave up 2 bases; unmatched junction bases: 13. The CDR3 totals 18 residues. Germline assignment: CDR1 LGHDT and CDR2 YNNKEL (reference sequence). CDR3 nucleotides: TGTGCCAGCAGCCAAGATTATCCGGGAGGCATTATCACCTACGAGCAGTACTTC. Translated: CASSQDYPGGIITYEQYF.

This rearrangement joins TRBV7-2 to TRBJ1-5; 7 bases are shared with TRBD1. Germline-derived CDR1 and CDR2 are SGHTA and FQGNSA. The CDR3 extends over 16 amino acids. V shed 5 bases, J shed 2 bases, and the junction held 9 bases outside the gene matches. The CDR3 is CASSPQTGDRNQPQHF. CDR3 nucleotides: TGTGCCAGCAGCCCCCAAACAGGGGATCGCAATCAGCCCCAGCATTTT.

The chain combines TRBV13 with TRBJ2-7; TRBD1 agrees at 7 bases. The trim removed 5 bases at V and 6 bases at J, leaving 7 bases unmatched. This CDR3 has 13 amino acids. Germline values: CDR1 PRHDT, CDR2 FYEKMQ (reference sequence). CDR3 coding DNA: TGTGCCAGCAGCGTGGACAGGTCGGGCGAGCAGTACTTC. Translating it yields CASSVDRSGEQYF.

J is TRBJ1-2 and V is TRBV6-4; 11 bases align to TRBD1. Germline V CDR1 and CDR2: MRHNA, SNTAGT. This CDR3 is built from 15 residues. V gave up 6 bases and J gave up 8 bases; unmatched junction bases: 11. CDR3 protein: CASRDPGQGVDGYTF. The CDR3 DNA is TGTGCCAGCAGGGACCCGGGACAGGGGGTTGACGGCTACACCTTC.

CDR3: CASSHPSGVRTEAFF. CDR3 sequence (DNA): TGCGCCAGCAGCCACCCCTCAGGGGTTCGGACTGAAGCTTTCTTT. The chain employs TRBV4-1 and TRBJ1-1; tentatively, D is TRBD1 (6 bases). Trimming left V 3 bases short and J 5 bases short, with 16 bases between. Germline assignment: CDR1 MGHRA and CDR2 YSYEKL. This CDR3 spans 15 amino acids.